This note documents a single TCR beta chain sequence. Its antigen remains unidentified. The CDR3 sequence is 16 residues long. Germline V gene lookup returns CDR1 MDHEN and CDR2 SYDVKM. Trimming left V 4 bases short and J 4 bases short, with 17 bases between. The sample originates from a study of CD8 T cells in ankylosing spondylitis. Overall study findings and caveats: Blood from ankylosing spondylitis patients appeared to carry a characteristic roughly eight-variant TCR beta motif. Disease-linked clones bore a CD8+ phenotype and were relatively rare in peripheral blood. Prior work had noted some motif variants in reactive arthritis blood and synovial fluid. In ankylosing spondylitis patients, matched synovial fluid reportedly showed significant enrichment of disease-linked clones.

Quantitative barcoded 5'-RACE was used to prepare TCR beta libraries. TCRdb re-analysed the 5' RACE reads in MiXCR, keeping a single row per CDR3 protein. The sample holds around 770,000 distinct CDR3 sequences, around 11% seen once. The sequenced material came from blood, either unsorted or a sorted T cell fraction (not recorded which). The V call is TRBV28, the J call TRBJ1-5; a weak D match, TRBD1 (6 bases). This clonotype originated in a male donor with ankylosing spondylitis. CDR3 in amino acids: CASSSPPGRGNQPQHF. CDR3 in DNA: TGTGCCAGCAGTTCGCCTCCGGGCAGGGGAAATCAGCCCCAGCATTTT.